Below are 29 T cell receptor beta chains sequenced from a single sample in a study of CD8 T cells in Susac syndrome. Random hexamers served to reverse transcribe roughly 0.5 to 1 ug RNA. TCRdb re-analysed the immunoSEQ multiplex PCR reads in MiXCR, keeping a single row per CDR3 protein. The sample has approximately 260,000 distinct CDR3 sequences; 95% to 97% are singletons. The source material was CD4+ T cells from PBMCs. Receptors originate from a human donor with Susac syndrome.

This chain uses TRBV28 with TRBJ2-4; TRBD1 matches 9 bases. Germline trimming cut 5 bases from V and 4 bases from J; bases unmatched to any gene: 12. The CDR3 contains 17 residues. In germline, CDR1 is MDHEN, CDR2 SYDVKM. CDR3 protein: CASSATHPGTGKNIQYF. The DNA for the CDR3 is TGTGCCAGCAGTGCCACACACCCCGGGACAGGGAAAAACATTCAGTACTTC. Looking up the rest from reference TRBV28 and TRBJ2-4 gives the full variable domain: DVKVTQSSRYLVKRTGEKVFLECVQDMDHENMFWYRQDPGLGLRLIYFSYDVKMKEKGDIPEGYSVSREKKERFSLILESASTNQTSMYLCASSATHPGTGKNIQYFGAGTRLSVL.

The chain recombines TRBV18 with TRBJ2-3; D is unclear. The CDR3 is 16 amino acids. Germline lookup yields CDR1 KGHSH and CDR2 LQKENI. Between the trimmed V and J ends, which lost 2 bases and 4 bases, there was a span of 16 bases. The CDR3 loop is CASSPAQITEADTQYF. In DNA, the CDR3 is TGTGCCAGCTCACCAGCCCAGATTACGGAAGCAGATACGCAGTATTTT.

The chain recombines TRBV4-1 with TRBJ2-1; D may match TRBD1 or TRBD2 (5 bases each). CDR3 length equals 12 residues. V dropped 4 bases and J dropped 12 bases, with 13 bases sitting between them. Germline V gene sequence: CDR1 MGHRA, CDR2 YSYEKL. CDR3 bases: TGCGCCAGCAGCCGGAGTGGGGGTGCGCAGTTCTTC. Translated, it gives CASSRSGGAQFF.

V is TRBV25-1 and J is TRBJ2-7, with D unclear. Germline lookup yields CDR1 MGHDK and CDR2 SYGVNS. CDR3 length: 11 residues. V was pared by 6 bases and J by 2 bases, with 5 bases between. In DNA, the CDR3 is TGTGCCAGCAGCAAGGCCTACGAGCAGTACTTC. Translating it yields CASSKAYEQYF.

This chain links TRBV3-1 with TRBJ2-1, with TRBD2 as a possible D gene (6 bases). From germline, CDR1 is LGHDT and CDR2 YNNKEL (reference sequence). The CDR3 has 14 amino acids. V was pared by 4 bases and J by 10 bases, with 17 bases between. The CDR3 spells CASSPFREPGEQFF. CDR3 DNA sequence: TGTGCCAGCAGCCCCTTTCGGGAGCCAGGCGAGCAGTTCTTC.

The chain carries TRBV29-1 and TRBJ2-3, with TRBD2 matching 10 bases. J was trimmed by 6 bases and V by 4 bases; bases with no gene match: 7. This CDR3 region has 14 residues. Germline CDR1 is SQVTM and CDR2 is ANQGSEA. The chain's CDR3 is CSVGPGTSADTQYF. As DNA, the CDR3 is TGCAGCGTTGGCCCCGGGACTAGCGCGGATACGCAGTATTTT.

CDR3 loop: CASSPPASGSAAKNIQYF. The CDR3 bases are TGTGCCAGCTCACCACCGGCTAGCGGGAGTGCGGCAAAAAACATTCAGTACTTC. The chain employs TRBV18 and TRBJ2-4; TRBD2 agrees at 10 bases. This CDR3 is built from 18 residues. After removal of 0 bases from V and 4 bases from J, the junction contained 9 bases not matched to a gene. Germline V gene sequence: CDR1 KGHSH, CDR2 LQKENI.

This clonotype was counted a single time. This chain joins TRBV7-6 and TRBJ1-1; D unresolved. V lost 5 bases to trimming and J lost 0 bases, with 10 bases between them. From germline, CDR1 is SGHVS and CDR2 FNYEAQ. The CDR3 has 14 residues. CDR3 DNA sequence: TGTGCCAGCAGCCCTAGTAGGTTGAACACTGAAGCTTTCTTT. Translating it yields CASSPSRLNTEAFF.

V is TRBV30 and J is TRBJ2-3; the D gene is possibly TRBD2 (6 bases). With 5 bases removed from V and 7 bases from J, the gap between germline ends came to 13 bases. The CDR3 sequence is 12 residues long. Germline CDR1 is GTSNPN and CDR2 is SVGIG (reference sequence). CDR3 protein: CAWAGDFHTQYF. CDR3 nucleotide sequence: TGTGCCTGGGCCGGGGACTTCCATACGCAGTATTTT.

The rearrangement joins TRBV20-1 to TRBJ2-3; 10 bases line up with TRBD2. J was trimmed by 4 bases and V by 1 base; bases with no gene match: 8. The CDR3 is made up of 16 amino acids. Germline CDR1 DFQATT, CDR2 SNEGSKA (reference sequence). DNA for the CDR3: TGCAGTGCTAGAGCTTCTAGCGGGAGTTCGGCAGATACGCAGTATTTT. This codes for CSARASSGSSADTQYF.

The chain is built from TRBV20-1 and TRBJ2-3; 10 bases agree with TRBD2. Germline-derived CDR1 and CDR2 are DFQATT and SNEGSKA (reference sequence). The CDR3 has 12 residues. V was pared by 7 bases and J by 9 bases, with 7 bases of the junction left unmatched. CDR3: CSGQREGGTQYF. The CDR3 DNA follows: TGCAGTGGGCAGCGGGAGGGCGGCACGCAGTATTTT.

The chain carries TRBV11-3 and TRBJ2-3; no clear D gene. From germline, CDR1 is SGHNT and CDR2 YENEEA. V shed 5 bases and J shed 4 bases, with 16 bases lying between them. CDR3 length equals 15 residues. The DNA of the CDR3 is TGTGCCAGCAGCCATACTCCTGGGGTGCCAGATACGCAGTATTTT. It codes for CASSHTPGVPDTQYF. Based on the CDR3 plus reference TRBV11-3 and TRBJ2-3, the full variable domain is EAGVVQSPRYKIIEKKQPVAFWCNPISGHNTLYWYLQNLGQGPELLIRYENEEAVDDSQLPKDRFSAERLKGVDSTLKIQPAELGDSAVYLCASSHTPGVPDTQYFGPGTRLTVL.

The chain couples TRBV12-3 or TRBV12-4 to TRBJ2-3; D unclear. The CDR3 has 15 residues. V lost 7 bases to trimming and J lost 1 base, with 15 bases between them. DNA for the CDR3: TGTGCCAGCATACTGGGGTATACGGGCACAGATACGCAGTATTTT. The encoded protein is CASILGYTGTDTQYF.

The gene calls are TRBV30 and TRBJ2-7, with 7 positions matching TRBD2. CDR1 and CDR2 (germline): GTSNPN, SVGIG (reference sequence). V lost 8 bases, J lost 0 bases, and 7 bases stayed unmatched. The length of the CDR3 is 13 residues. DNA of the CDR3: TGTGCCCTTGGGGAGGGGTTCTCCTACGAGCAGTACTTC. Its protein is CALGEGFSYEQYF.

This chain connects TRBV20-1 to TRBJ2-1; 10 nucleotides match TRBD2. After removal of 2 bases from V and 7 bases from J, the junction contained 8 bases not matched to a gene. The V gene's germline CDR1 is DFQATT and CDR2 SNEGSKA (reference sequence). The CDR3 totals 15 residues. In nucleotides, the CDR3 is TGCAGTGCTAGAATAGCGGGAGGCTCTGGGAATGAGCAGTTCTTC. Translating it yields CSARIAGGSGNEQFF.

The rearrangement uses TRBV4-1 and TRBJ2-3; 8 bases agree with TRBD1. CDR1 is MGHRA, CDR2 YSYEKL, per germline. The CDR3 is made up of 17 amino acids. V gave up 4 bases and J gave up 5 bases; unmatched junction bases: 14. CDR3: CASSRLGTGKQGDTQYF. The CDR3 DNA reads TGCGCCAGCAGCCGACTCGGGACAGGCAAACAAGGAGATACGCAGTATTTT.

The V gene is TRBV20-1, the J gene TRBJ2-7; TRBD2 matches 11 bases. The V gene end was trimmed by 0 bases and the J gene end by 0 bases; junction bases not matched to a gene: 7. Germline values: CDR1 DFQATT, CDR2 SNEGSKA (reference sequence). CDR3 size: 17 residues. The CDR3 DNA reads TGCAGTGCTAGAGATCCCCAGACTAGCGGGGACTCCTACGAGCAGTACTTC. It encodes CSARDPQTSGDSYEQYF.

This chain connects TRBV29-1 to TRBJ2-7, with D perhaps given as TRBD1 or TRBD2 (5 bases each). The V end was cut by 5 bases, the J end by 0 bases, with 11 bases between. Germline V gene data show CDR1 as SQVTM and CDR2 as ANQGSEA. The CDR3 has 13 residues. In nucleotides, the CDR3 is TGCAGCGTTCGGGACGGCGACTCCTACGAGCAGTACTTC. It specifies CSVRDGDSYEQYF.

The chain employs TRBV11-3 and TRBJ1-1; the D gene is possibly TRBD1 (5 bases). CDR3 size: 12 residues. The V end was cut by 5 bases, the J end by 11 bases, with 15 bases between. CDR1 is SGHNT, CDR2 YENEEA, per germline. In nucleotides, the CDR3 is TGTGCCAGCAGCCTGCAGGGCGGTGAGGCTTTCTTT. This codes for CASSLQGGEAFF.

CDR3 DNA sequence: TGTGCCAGCGGCCGGCGGCTAGCGGACGAGCAGTACTTC. Translated: CASGRRLADEQYF. The chain recombines TRBV9 with TRBJ2-7, with 7 positions matching TRBD2. The CDR3 length is 13 residues. V shed 7 bases and J 5 bases; nucleotides not matched to a gene: 9. From germline, CDR1 is SGDLS and CDR2 YYNGEE.

On this clonotype itself: It is unclear where the CDR3 begins or ends on the DNA, so no DNA is shown, and the CDR3 is as TCRdb lists it. The CDR3 sequence is CASSTSPAGTDQETQYF. V and J are TRBV6-5 and TRBJ2-5; the table's D call, TRBD2, has no DNA check behind it. The CDR3 is 17 amino acids in total, end residues counted. The V gene's germline CDR1 is MNHEY and CDR2 SVGAGI.

Here the CDR3 DNA reads TGCAGTGCCGACGGGGAACGGGAGCGAGATACGCAGTATTTT. Its protein product is CSADGERERDTQYF. This chain connects TRBV20-1 to TRBJ2-3, with a weak D call TRBD2 (6 bases). Trimming stripped 6 bases from V and 5 bases from J, with 18 bases between. CDR3 length equals 14 residues. The germline CDR1 and CDR2 sequences are DFQATT and SNEGSKA (reference sequence).

This rearrangement joins TRBV11-2 to TRBJ2-7, with TRBD1 matching over 7 bases. V was pared by 6 bases and J by 4 bases, with 9 bases of the junction left unmatched. The CDR3 runs 14 residues. Germline CDR1 is SGHAT and CDR2 is FQNNGV. The CDR3 sequence: CASRRRDRPYEQYF. The CDR3 DNA is TGTGCCAGCAGACGCCGGGACAGACCTTACGAGCAGTACTTC. Looking up the rest from reference TRBV11-2 and TRBJ2-7 gives the full variable domain: EAGVAQSPRYKIIEKRQSVAFWCNPISGHATLYWYQQILGQGPKLLIQFQNNGVVDDSQLPKDRFSAERLKGVDSTLKIQPAKLEDSAVYLCASRRRDRPYEQYFGPGTRLTVT.

The chain joins TRBV4-2 to TRBJ2-7, with D unclear. The CDR3 consists of 14 residues. The germline V gene has CDR1 LGHNA and CDR2 YNFKEQ. The V gene lost 0 bases and the J gene lost 1 base, with 7 bases spanning the gap. CDR3 sequence: CASSQDMKSYEQYF. The CDR3 region has the DNA TGTGCCAGCAGCCAAGATATGAAGTCCTACGAGCAGTACTTC.

This chain joins TRBV4-1 and TRBJ2-5; no clear D gene. This CDR3 is built from 14 residues. Germline V gene data show CDR1 as MGHRA and CDR2 as YSYEKL. Trimming shortened V by 3 bases and J by 0 bases, and 8 bases separated the two germline ends. CDR3: CASSQDDYQETQYF. The CDR3 DNA sequence: TGCGCCAGCAGCCAGGACGATTACCAAGAGACCCAGTACTTC.

The CDR3 DNA reads TGCAGTGCTTTTTCTAGCGGGAGGGTCTACAATGAGCAGTTCTTC. Translation: CSAFSSGRVYNEQFF. The chain is built from TRBV20-1 and TRBJ2-1; 12 bases fit TRBD2. CDR3 length equals 15 residues. V lost 5 bases, J lost 3 bases, and 5 bases stayed unmatched. Germline V gives CDR1 DFQATT, CDR2 SNEGSKA (reference sequence).

The chain carries TRBV9 and TRBJ2-7; TRBD1 agrees at 8 bases. Germline V gene lookup returns CDR1 SGDLS and CDR2 YYNGEE. This CDR3 contains 17 residues. Trimming at V came to 0 bases and at J to 5 bases, leaving 13 bases not matched to a gene. As DNA, the CDR3 is TGTGCCAGCAGCGTAGCTGAAACAGGACAGGGAAACCACGAGCAGTACTTC. It is translated as CASSVAETGQGNHEQYF. Complete variable domain (other parts from reference TRBV9 and TRBJ2-7): DSGVTQTPKHLITATGQRVTLRCSPRSGDLSVYWYQQSLDQGLQFLIQYYNGEERAKGNILERFSAQQFPDLHSELNLSSLELGDSALYFCASSVAETGQGNHEQYFGPGTRLTVT.

This chain uses TRBV3-1 with TRBJ2-1; 8 nucleotides align to TRBD2. The CDR3 sequence is 13 residues long. Germline V CDR1 and CDR2: LGHDT, YNNKEL (reference sequence). J gave up 12 bases and V 0 bases, and 4 bases lay outside the gene matches. The CDR3 reads CASSQDLSGGQFF. The DNA of the CDR3 is TGTGCCAGCAGCCAAGATCTCAGCGGGGGGCAGTTCTTC.

The chain combines TRBV3-1 with TRBJ1-1; D uncertain. CDR3 length: 16 amino acids. V was pared by 4 bases and J by 6 bases, with 21 bases between. Germline V CDR1 and CDR2: LGHDT, YNNKEL (reference sequence). This CDR3 is CASSRYTWGIPPEAFF. Here the CDR3 DNA reads TGTGCCAGCAGCCGTTACACGTGGGGAATCCCCCCTGAAGCTTTCTTT.